One T cell receptor (beta chain) is described in this entry. The antigen remains undetermined. The table came from immunoSEQ multiplex PCR; TCRdb's copy has only in-frame clones and leaves some out. This repertoire shows fewer than 400 clones, roughly 26% found once; its top ten account for around 22%. The CDR3 loop spans 15 amino acids. Germline lookup yields CDR1 LNHDA and CDR2 SQIVND (reference sequence). After removal of 5 bases from V and 6 bases from J, the junction contained 4 bases not matched to a gene. The sample is drawn from a study of T cells in localized non-small cell lung cancer. Overall study results and limits: Uninvolved adjacent lung showed higher T cell clonality than tumor. Longer survival (overall) was linked to higher T cell density in blood. Sequencing involved a lone tumor region, leaving heterogeneity possible.

Sequences were derived from lung tumor tissue, sampled before any cancer treatment. This sequence joins TRBV19 and TRBJ2-1, with 13 bases identical to TRBD2. The TCR sequence derives from a man aged 40 to 70 with stage III squamous cell lung carcinoma. The DNA for the CDR3 is TGTGCCAGTAGTTGGACTAGCGGGGGCCTCAATGAGCAGTTCTTC. Protein product: CASSWTSGGLNEQFF.